One T cell receptor beta chain is described in this entry. What this receptor recognizes is not known. Nothing much larger sits one base from this clone, and base qualities are not available. Each collaborating institution followed its own protocols to collect whole blood in K2EDTA tubes. For TCRbeta analysis, collaborators shipped samples in one of three forms: frozen whole blood, isolated PBMCs, or DNA extracted from either of those sample types. This sample is part of a study of blood T cell repertoires in COVID-19 (TCRdb year 2020). Broadly, across the study: Samples covering the acute and convalescent phases of COVID-19 were provided by collaborators in the United States, Italy and Spain. The material from the prospective study consisted of cDNA or gDNA derived from T cells, B-cell-depleted T cells, or PBMCs. The dataset comprised deeply sampled blood TCRbeta repertoires from subjects exposed to, actively infected with, or recovered from COVID-19. The repertoires were released in a freely available public database meant as a resource for research on the immune response to SARS-CoV-2. Samples were obtained from the ongoing ImmuneRACE study (first 160 participants) and from 1,254 subjects provided by 6 global collaborators. Nearly every sample came with metadata listing a de-identified subject ID, COVID-19 status, age in years and sex. Where available, HLA class I and class II types were obtained from metadata supplied by the sample provider rather than from assay-based typing. The paper's findings and limits, for the study overall: The amount of clinical and demographic metadata varied by source and participant and was provided uncurated.

TCRbeta CDR3 regions were amplified from genomic DNA by means of the immunoSEQ Assay, a bias-controlled multiplex PCR. The authors' pipeline ran thus. The number of nucleated cells in each sample was estimated by amplification of reference gene primers within the assay. To quantify the absolute abundance of each unique TCRbeta CDR3 rearrangement, sequence reads were collapsed and filtered. For each sample, productive Simpson clonality was calculated as the square root of Simpson's diversity index across productive rearrangements. TCRdb provides this immuneACCESS table in a form limited to in-frame rearrangements. Some clones are lacking; in checked studies, under half of them reflect an unresolved V gene, and why the rest are absent is not known. The DNA was the basis for D and trimming; V, J and clone size are from that table. For this sample the table gives 250,000 to 350,000 clones, of which about 89% were detected only once. Approximately 12% of the sample comes from the top ten.

The germline V gene yields MDHEN for CDR1 and SYDVKM for CDR2. The CDR3 goes from the cysteine to the phenylalanine over 12 residues. Only CDR3 DNA remains: 36 bases, in frame from the first base. V sheds 5 bases and J sheds 9 bases, leaving 11 bases between their ends. The sample comprised peripheral blood. This TCR derives from a woman aged 60 to 75 with acute or convalescent COVID-19. The chain employs TRBV28 and TRBJ2-1; there is no confident call for the D gene. In nucleotides, the sequence is TGTGCCAGCAGTGCACGTGAGGCTGAGCAGTTCTTC. This gives the protein CASSAREAEQFF.